This is a list of T cell receptor beta chains from one sample in a study of T cells in localized non-small cell lung cancer. Data came from immunoSEQ multiplex PCR; TCRdb stores just in-frame clones and leaves some out. Of 5,500 or so clones in the sample, about 55% are singletons; the top ten hold 3.8%. Specimen: lymph node tissue, collected before any cancer treatment. The receptor source for this set is a male donor at least 60 years old with stage I squamous cell lung carcinoma. CDR3s include the opening cysteine and the closing phenylalanine or tryptophan. The D gene is left open where the match is weak. Size tells how often a clone was seen (once, few, many) or the class of an expanded clone, and some rows leave it out.

clone_size j_call v_call d_call cdr3_nt cdr3_aa
. TRBJ2-3 TRBV15 . TGTGCCACCAGCAGACAGGTTACTAGCACAGATACGCAGTATTTT CATSRQVTSTDTQYF
. TRBJ2-7 TRBV10-3 TRBD2 TGTGCCACCAAACGACTAGCGCAACTCTACGAGCAGTACTTC CATKRLAQLYEQYF
. TRBJ1-5 TRBV9 TRBD1 TGTGCCAGCAGGGGACAGGGGGAGGGTCAGCCCCAGCATTTT CASRGQGEGQPQHF
. TRBJ2-1 TRBV18 . TGTGCCAGCTCACCGGGTCGGTTGTACGATGAGCAGTTCTTC CASSPGRLYDEQFF
. TRBJ2-7 TRBV9 . TGTGCCAGCAGCGTAGCAGTGGGAGCCCCCTACGAGCAGTACTTC CASSVAVGAPYEQYF
. TRBJ2-5 TRBV28 . TGTGCCAGCAGTTTTTGGCAGGGTGAGGAGACCCAGTACTTC CASSFWQGEETQYF
. TRBJ2-7 TRBV18 . TGTGCCAGCTCACCTGACAGTAACTACGAGCAGTACTTC CASSPDSNYEQYF
. TRBJ2-1 TRBV7-2 . TGTGCCAGCAGCCGGGGGATCGACAATGAGCAGTTCTTC CASSRGIDNEQFF
. TRBJ2-1 TRBV28 TRBD2 TGTGCCAGCAGTTTGCCTAGCGGGAGGGATGAGCAGTTCTTC CASSLPSGRDEQFF
. TRBJ1-1 TRBV6-8 . TGTGCCATCCCAGAAGGACCCGACGGCACTGAAGCTTTCTTT CAIPEGPDGTEAFF
few TRBJ2-2 TRBV19 . TGTGCCAGCCGGGACGTCAACACCGGGGAGCTGTTTTTT CASRDVNTGELFF
. TRBJ2-1 TRBV30 TRBD1 TGTGCCGGTGCAGGACAGGTTGTAAATGAGCAGTTCTTC CAGAGQVVNEQFF
. TRBJ1-2 TRBV30 . TGTGCCTGGAGTGGGAGTTCATTCTATGGCTACACCTTC CAWSGSSFYGYTF
. TRBJ2-5 TRBV2 . TGTGCCAGCAGTGAGGGGGGCGGTCAAGAGACCCAGTACTTC CASSEGGGQETQYF
. TRBJ2-7 TRBV29-1 . TGCAGCGTGCCCCAGACTAGCTACGAGCAGTACTTC CSVPQTSYEQYF
few TRBJ1-4 TRBV1 . TGCGCCAGCAGCCCGACATGGGCGGGTGAAAAACTGTTTTTT CASSPTWAGEKLFF
few TRBJ1-1 TRBV9 . TGTGCCAGCAGTGACACACAGACCCTGAACACTGAAGCTTTCTTT CASSDTQTLNTEAFF
. TRBJ1-1 TRBV30 . TGTGCCTGGAGTGTACAGGAGGGGAACACTGAAGCTTTCTTT CAWSVQEGNTEAFF
. TRBJ2-5 TRBV29-1 . TGCAGCGTTGCCGGACACCAAGAGACCCAGTACTTC CSVAGHQETQYF
few TRBJ1-4 TRBV29-1 . TGCAGCGTTGGAGCAACTAATGAAAAACTGTTTTTT CSVGATNEKLFF
once TRBJ1-1 TRBV28 TRBD1 TGTGCCAGCAGTTTCTTCGGACAGGGATTGGGCACTGAAGCTTTCTTT CASSFFGQGLGTEAFF
. TRBJ2-1 TRBV30 TRBD2 TGTGCCTGTGAAGCGGGAGAGGGTAATGAGCAGTTCTTC CACEAGEGNEQFF
. TRBJ2-2 TRBV1 . TGCGCCAGCAGACGAGCGGGAACGAACACCGGGGAGCTGTTTTTT CASRRAGTNTGELFF
few TRBJ2-7 TRBV2 . TGTGCCAGCAGGGCCGCCAGCTCCTACGAGCAGTACTTC CASRAASSYEQYF
. TRBJ2-5 TRBV18 . TGTGCCAGCTCCCCGGGCGGACCCCAAGAGACCCAGTACTTC CASSPGGPQETQYF
few TRBJ2-2 TRBV1 . TGCGCCAGCAGCCAAGATCTGGGACAGGGTAGGGAGCTGTTTTTT CASSQDLGQGRELFF
. TRBJ1-1 TRBV8-2 . TGTGCCAGCAGTTTCCTCCCCCTCCTGGACAGGGGAATTGAAGCTTTCTTT CASSFLPLLDRGIEAFF
. TRBJ1-1 TRBV15 . TGTGCCACCAGCAGAGAGGGGTCAATAGGGCAAGCTTTCTTT CATSREGSIGQAFF
. TRBJ2-2 TRBV6-8 TRBD2 TGTGCCATCATGCGGACTAGCGGGGACGGGGAGCTGTTTTTT CAIMRTSGDGELFF
. TRBJ1-2 TRBV18 . TGTGCCAGCTCCTTCATCCGGGACGGAGACTATGGCTACACCTTC CASSFIRDGDYGYTF
few TRBJ2-5 TRBV6-8 TRBD1 TGTGCCAGCAGTTACTCTGGACAGGGGGCTCCAGAGACCCAGTACTTC CASSYSGQGAPETQYF
. TRBJ2-6 TRBV2 . TGTGCCAGCACTCAATCTGGGGCCAACGTCCTGACTTTC CASTQSGANVLTF
. TRBJ2-7 TRBV30 TRBD2 TGTGCCTGGAGTGTACGGCCTCGGACTAGCGGGAGCTCCTACGAGCAGTACTTC CAWSVRPRTSGSSYEQYF
. TRBJ2-3 TRBV12-5 . TGTGCTAGTGGATCTAGCACAGATACGCAGTATTTT CASGSSTDTQYF
. TRBJ2-1 TRBV6-8 . TGTGCCGCCCGACTAGTTTTGGGCAATGAGCAGTTCTTC CAARLVLGNEQFF